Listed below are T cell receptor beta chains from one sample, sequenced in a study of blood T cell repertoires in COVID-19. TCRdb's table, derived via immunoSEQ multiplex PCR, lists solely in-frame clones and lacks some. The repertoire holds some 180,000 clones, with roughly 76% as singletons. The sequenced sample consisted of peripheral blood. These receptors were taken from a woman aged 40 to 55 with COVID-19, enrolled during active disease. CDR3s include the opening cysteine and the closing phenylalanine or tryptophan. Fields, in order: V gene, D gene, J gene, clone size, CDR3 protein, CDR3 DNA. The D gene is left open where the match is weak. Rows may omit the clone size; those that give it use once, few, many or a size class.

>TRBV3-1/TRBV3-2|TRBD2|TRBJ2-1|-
CASSKLAGGYNEQFF
TGTGCCAGCAGCAAACTAGCGGGAGGTTACAATGAGCAGTTCTTC
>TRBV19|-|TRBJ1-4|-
CASSIVRDEKLFF
TGTGCCAGTAGTATAGTACGGGATGAAAAACTGTTTTTT
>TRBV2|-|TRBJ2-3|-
CASSDMGSNTQYF
TGTGCCAGCAGTGACATGGGCTCCAATACGCAGTATTTT
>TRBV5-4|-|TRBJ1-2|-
CASSLWGGYGYTF
TGTGCCAGCAGCTTGTGGGGAGGGTATGGCTACACCTTC
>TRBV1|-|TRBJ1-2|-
CTSSQADSYGYTF
TGCACCAGCAGCCAAGCAGACAGCTATGGCTACACCTTC
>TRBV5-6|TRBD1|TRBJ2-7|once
CASTQRGRWYEQYF
TGTGCCAGCACCCAAAGGGGGCGATGGTACGAGCAGTACTTC
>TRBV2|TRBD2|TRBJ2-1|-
CASRRDGGNEQFF
TGTGCCAGCAGGAGGGACGGGGGGAATGAGCAGTTCTTC
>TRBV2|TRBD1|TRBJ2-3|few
CASSVAGGSTDTQYF
TGTGCCAGCAGTGTTGCAGGGGGAAGCACAGATACGCAGTATTTT
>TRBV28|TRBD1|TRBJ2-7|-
CASSYRGTYEQYF
TGTGCCAGCAGTTACAGGGGAACCTACGAGCAGTACTTC
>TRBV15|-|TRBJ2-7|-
CATSRVQGTYEQYF
TGTGCCACCAGCAGAGTACAGGGCACCTACGAGCAGTACTTC
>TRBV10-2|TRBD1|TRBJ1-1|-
CASSYRGRNTEAFF
TGCGCCAGCAGTTACAGGGGTCGGAACACTGAAGCTTTCTTT
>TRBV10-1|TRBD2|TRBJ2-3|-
CASSEMLAGGQYF
TGCGCCAGCAGTGAGATGCTAGCGGGGGGGCAGTATTTT